Included here is one TCR beta chain sequence, with context. Every donor contributed 8 to 10 milliliters of peripheral blood by blood draw. These data originate in a study of blood T cells in healthy people across ages. The wider study: T cells yielded about one barcoded beta molecule per two cells through template switching.

Primers used in a second PCR of roughly 6 to 11 cycles were a sample-barcoded 5' primer and a J-beta primer mix. Every molecule of cDNA carried a tag from a template-switch adaptor with 12 random nucleotides. All samples gave at least 2.5 million CDR3-containing paired-end reads. MiXCR, run by TCRdb on the 5' RACE reads, gives a single entry per CDR3 protein. The sample has 650,000 to 900,000 distinct CDR3 sequences; about 62% are singletons. The CDR3 consists of 14 residues. Deletions cut 0 bases from V and 6 bases from J, with 11 bases between. Germline assignment: CDR1 SGHRS and CDR2 YFSETQ. J is TRBJ2-3 and V is TRBV5-1; D is unresolved. The sequence was obtained from a man aged 25 to 40 in good health. Sequenced input: blood. Written as DNA, the CDR3 is TGCGCCAGCAGCTTGGGTACCATGGGGGATACGCAGTATTTT. It specifies CASSLGTMGDTQYF.